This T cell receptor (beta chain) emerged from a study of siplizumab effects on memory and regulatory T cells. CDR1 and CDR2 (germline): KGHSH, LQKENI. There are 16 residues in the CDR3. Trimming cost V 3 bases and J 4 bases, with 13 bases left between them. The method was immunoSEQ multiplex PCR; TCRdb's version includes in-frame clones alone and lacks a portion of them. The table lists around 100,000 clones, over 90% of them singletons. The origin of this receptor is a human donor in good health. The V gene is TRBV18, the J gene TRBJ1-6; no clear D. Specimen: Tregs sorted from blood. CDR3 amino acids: CASSPFTALYNSPLHF. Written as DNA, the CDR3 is TGTGCCAGCTCACCGTTTACAGCCCTATATAATTCACCCCTCCACTTT.